These T cell receptor beta chains were read from a single sample in a study of shared clonotypes between healthy human individuals. The table came from immunoSEQ multiplex PCR; TCRdb's copy has only in-frame clones and leaves some out. The sample has about 680,000 clones, 74% seen once; the top ten hold approximately 1.6%. Sequenced material: memory CD4+ T cells sorted from blood. These receptors were taken from a woman between 25 and 40 years old in good health. CDR3s include the opening cysteine and the closing phenylalanine or tryptophan. Each record gives: V gene, D gene, J gene, clone size, CDR3 DNA, CDR3 protein. The D gene is left open where the match is weak. Clone size is shown for a subset of rows, as once, few, many or a class of expanded clone.

V gene: TRBV19
D gene: TRBD1
J gene: TRBJ2-7
clone size: .
CDR3 DNA: TGTGCCAGTAGTATAGTAGGGACAGGAGCCTACGAGCAGTACTTC
CDR3 protein: CASSIVGTGAYEQYF

V gene: TRBV20-1
D gene: .
J gene: TRBJ2-7
clone size: few
CDR3 DNA: TGCAGTGCTAGTGCTAGCGAAAAGCAGTACTTC
CDR3 protein: CSASASEKQYF

V gene: TRBV6-1
D gene: .
J gene: TRBJ2-7
clone size: .
CDR3 DNA: TGTGCCAGCAGTGAACTTAACAGCTACGAGCAGTACTTC
CDR3 protein: CASSELNSYEQYF

V gene: TRBV18
D gene: .
J gene: TRBJ2-7
clone size: .
CDR3 DNA: TGTGCCAGCTCACCGGGGTCCTACGAGCAGTACTTC
CDR3 protein: CASSPGSYEQYF

V gene: TRBV7-9
D gene: .
J gene: TRBJ1-4
clone size: .
CDR3 DNA: TGTGCCAGCAGCCCGGGGACGGCAACTAATGAAAAACTGTTTTTT
CDR3 protein: CASSPGTATNEKLFF

V gene: TRBV28
D gene: .
J gene: TRBJ2-7
clone size: .
CDR3 DNA: TGTGCCAGCGGACGGATGGGGGATGCACCCTACGAGCAGTACTTC
CDR3 protein: CASGRMGDAPYEQYF

V gene: TRBV28
D gene: .
J gene: TRBJ2-5
clone size: .
CDR3 DNA: TGTGCCAGCAGTGCTACAGGAGGGGATCAAGAGACCCAGTACTTC
CDR3 protein: CASSATGGDQETQYF

V gene: TRBV5-5
D gene: TRBD2
J gene: TRBJ2-1
clone size: once
CDR3 DNA: TGTGCCAGCAGCTCGAAGGGACTAGCGGGAGGGCATGAGCAGTTCTTC
CDR3 protein: CASSSKGLAGGHEQFF

V gene: TRBV6-1
D gene: .
J gene: TRBJ2-5
clone size: .
CDR3 DNA: TGTGCCAGCAGTGAAGGTGGGGCGGGAAAAGAGACCCAGTACTTC
CDR3 protein: CASSEGGAGKETQYF

V gene: TRBV28
D gene: TRBD1
J gene: TRBJ1-1
clone size: .
CDR3 DNA: TGTGCCAGCAGTCCCCTACAACCGGGACAGGGTACAGCTTTCTTT
CDR3 protein: CASSPLQPGQGTAFF

V gene: TRBV7-2
D gene: .
J gene: TRBJ1-4
clone size: .
CDR3 DNA: TGTGCCAGCAGTTTTGACAGTTCGCCTAATGAAAAACTGTTTTTT
CDR3 protein: CASSFDSSPNEKLFF

V gene: TRBV11-3
D gene: TRBD2
J gene: TRBJ2-3
clone size: .
CDR3 DNA: TGTGCCAGCAGCTTGGGCCGAGGGGAGGGTGAAGATACGCAGTATTTT
CDR3 protein: CASSLGRGEGEDTQYF

V gene: TRBV7-2
D gene: .
J gene: TRBJ2-4
clone size: .
CDR3 DNA: TGTGCCAGCAGTCAGGTGGTACTAGCCAAAAACATTCAGTACTTC
CDR3 protein: CASSQVVLAKNIQYF

V gene: TRBV28
D gene: TRBD2
J gene: TRBJ2-3
clone size: .
CDR3 DNA: TGTGCCAGCAGTTTAACTAGCGGGGGCCTTAGCACAGATACGCAGTATTTT
CDR3 protein: CASSLTSGGLSTDTQYF

V gene: TRBV19
D gene: .
J gene: TRBJ1-1
clone size: .
CDR3 DNA: TGTGCCAGTACCATTGGCGGGAGCAGAACAAAAGCTTTCTTT
CDR3 protein: CASTIGGSRTKAFF

V gene: TRBV19
D gene: .
J gene: TRBJ1-5
clone size: .
CDR3 DNA: TGTGCCAGTAATTATTGGGGAGGCAATCAGCCCCAGCATTTT
CDR3 protein: CASNYWGGNQPQHF

V gene: TRBV27
D gene: TRBD1
J gene: TRBJ2-7
clone size: few
CDR3 DNA: TGTGCCAGCAGTCCTCAAGGACAGGGGGGCTACTACGAGCAGTACTTC
CDR3 protein: CASSPQGQGGYYEQYF

V gene: TRBV30
D gene: .
J gene: TRBJ2-7
clone size: .
CDR3 DNA: TGTGCCTGGAGACCGGGGCACATCTACGAGCAGTACTTC
CDR3 protein: CAWRPGHIYEQYF

V gene: TRBV6-1
D gene: TRBD2
J gene: TRBJ2-1
clone size: .
CDR3 DNA: TGTGCCAGCAGTGAATCGGCGACGGGAGGGAGGAATGAGCAGTTCTTC
CDR3 protein: CASSESATGGRNEQFF

V gene: TRBV7-9
D gene: .
J gene: TRBJ1-1
clone size: .
CDR3 DNA: TGTGCCAGCAGCCCGAGCCCCGTTACGAACACTGAAGCTTTCTTT
CDR3 protein: CASSPSPVTNTEAFF

V gene: TRBV6-1
D gene: .
J gene: TRBJ1-5
clone size: .
CDR3 DNA: TGTGCCACGACCATCTATAGCAATCAGCCCCAGCATTTT
CDR3 protein: CATTIYSNQPQHF

V gene: TRBV19
D gene: TRBD2
J gene: TRBJ2-1
clone size: .
CDR3 DNA: TGTGCCAGTAGTGAGGCCGGCTCGGGACTAGCGGGAGCCCCCTACAATGAGCAGTTCTTC
CDR3 protein: CASSEAGSGLAGAPYNEQFF

V gene: TRBV29-1
D gene: .
J gene: TRBJ2-3
clone size: .
CDR3 DNA: TGCAGCGTTGAAACGGGTGGGGGTACGGATACGCAGTATTTT
CDR3 protein: CSVETGGGTDTQYF

V gene: TRBV11-2
D gene: TRBD1
J gene: TRBJ2-7
clone size: few
CDR3 DNA: TGTGCCAGCAGCTTAGTGGACAGGAACTACGAGCAGTACTTC
CDR3 protein: CASSLVDRNYEQYF

V gene: TRBV21-1
D gene: .
J gene: TRBJ1-2
clone size: .
CDR3 DNA: TGTGCCAGCAGCAAACCGCCGGAGGACAGGGGTTATGGCTACACCTTC
CDR3 protein: CASSKPPEDRGYGYTF

V gene: TRBV15
D gene: TRBD1
J gene: TRBJ2-1
clone size: .
CDR3 DNA: TGTGCCACCAGCAGAGGGGGACAGGGGGCCTCCTACAATGAGCAGTTCTTC
CDR3 protein: CATSRGGQGASYNEQFF

V gene: TRBV28
D gene: .
J gene: TRBJ1-3
clone size: .
CDR3 DNA: TGTGCCAGCAGTTTGGGCGGAGGGAACACCATATATTTT
CDR3 protein: CASSLGGGNTIYF

V gene: TRBV7-8
D gene: .
J gene: TRBJ2-7
clone size: .
CDR3 DNA: TGTGCCAGCAGCTTCTACTACGAGCAGTACTTC
CDR3 protein: CASSFYYEQYF

V gene: TRBV27
D gene: .
J gene: TRBJ2-7
clone size: many
CDR3 DNA: TGTGCCAGCCGAATTAGGACCGAATCCTACGAGCAGTACTTC
CDR3 protein: CASRIRTESYEQYF

V gene: TRBV29-1
D gene: .
J gene: TRBJ1-5
clone size: .
CDR3 DNA: TGCAGCGTAGCAACAGGGTATCAGCCCCAGCATTTT
CDR3 protein: CSVATGYQPQHF

V gene: TRBV2
D gene: .
J gene: TRBJ2-2
clone size: few
CDR3 DNA: TGTGCCAGCAGTGAGAACGAGCTAGAGGCCGGGGAGCTGTTTTTT
CDR3 protein: CASSENELEAGELFF

V gene: TRBV15
D gene: .
J gene: TRBJ2-2
clone size: .
CDR3 DNA: TGTGCCACCAGCGGCCGGGGAGCCGCAACCGGGGAGCTGTTTTTT
CDR3 protein: CATSGRGAATGELFF